This TCR beta chain was identified in a study of blood T cell repertoires in COVID-19. In the study overall: The United States, Italy and Spain supplied acute and convalescent COVID-19 samples. The cDNA or gDNA used as material had been derived from T cells, B-cell-depleted T cells, or PBMCs.

The Seattle patients, enrolled during active infection, were followed longitudinally. Study processing details: For nucleated cells, counts were estimated from reference gene primer amplification. Produced via immunoSEQ multiplex PCR; TCRdb's table is partial and in-frame only. The V and J calls and clone size are taken from that table; D and trimming were inferred from the DNA. This table has over 150,000 clones, 70% to 85% appearing once. The sequenced material came from peripheral blood. This receptor was taken from a man aged 55 to 70 with COVID-19, enrolled during active disease.

The CDR3 bases are TGTGCCAGCAGTTTAAACAGGGGAGAGACCCAGTACTTC. It codes for CASSLNRGETQYF. The chain combines TRBV27 with TRBJ2-5, with 7 nucleotides matching TRBD1. With V trimmed by 2 bases and J by 4 bases, 1 base remained unmatched. The CDR3 covers 13 residues. CDR1 and CDR2 from the germline V gene are MNHEY and SMNVEV (reference sequence).